This T cell receptor beta chain was documented in a study of blood T cell repertoires in COVID-19 (dated by TCRdb to 2020 to 2021). Looking at the study overall: Samples from collaborators originated in the United States, Italy and Spain and spanned both the acute and convalescent phases of COVID-19. The prospective study material was composed of cDNA or gDNA derived from T cells, B-cell-depleted T cells, or PBMCs. Deeply sampled blood TCRbeta repertoires from subjects exposed to, actively infected with, or recovered from COVID-19 were included in the dataset. The repertoires were released in a freely available public database intended as a resource for research on the immune response to SARS-CoV-2. The samples were drawn from two sources: the first 160 participants of the ongoing ImmuneRACE study, and 1,254 subjects contributed by 6 global collaborators. A de-identified subject ID, COVID-19 status, age in years and sex were almost always included in the sample metadata. HLA class I and class II types, where available, came from metadata supplied by the sample provider rather than from assay-based typing.

TCRbeta CDR3 regions were amplified from genomic DNA by means of the immunoSEQ Assay, a bias-controlled multiplex PCR. Per the original workflow: The number of nucleated cells in each sample was estimated by amplification of reference gene primers within the assay. Sequence reads were collapsed and filtered to measure the absolute abundance of every unique TCRbeta CDR3 rearrangement. For each sample, productive Simpson clonality was calculated as the square root of Simpson's diversity index over productive rearrangements. Drawn from immuneACCESS, this table holds only the in-frame rearrangements with V and J called that TCRdb kept. Clones are partly lost; checked studies trace under half to an unresolved V gene and leave the rest unexplained. That table is the source of V, J and clone size, and D and trimming were worked out from the DNA. This sample has about 260,000 clones in its table, and roughly 84% of those were observed once. The top ten hold 1.5% of the sample.

Another Seattle source contributed samples from volunteer blood donors who had recovered from COVID-19. Collaborating institutions collected whole blood in K2EDTA tubes following their own protocols. Collaborator samples were shipped for TCRbeta analysis as frozen whole blood, isolated PBMCs, or DNA extracted from either sample type. Overall study results and their limits: The amount of clinical and demographic metadata varied by source and participant and was provided uncurated.

From a lookup of the germline V gene, CDR1 and CDR2 are KGHSH and LQKENI. The CDR3 sequence holds 14 residues, the cysteine and phenylalanine included. This entry keeps only the CDR3 DNA: 42 bases, framed from base 1. V is cut by 2 bases and J by 0 bases, and the space between the germline ends is 7 bases. About this clone: No cognate antigen has been identified for it. Base qualities were left out, and no much larger clone turns up one base away. Other nucleotide sequences from this sample produce the same CDR3.

This sequence originates from a woman in her forties who had recovered from COVID-19. The V and J segments used are TRBV18 and TRBJ1-2, with an unclear D gene assignment. Sample: peripheral blood. The CDR3 reads CASSPGTTNYGYTF. The DNA sequence is as follows: TGTGCCAGCTCACCAGGCACCACTAACTATGGCTACACCTTC.